This T cell receptor (beta chain) was observed in a study of Graves' ophthalmopathy and Graves' hyperthyroidism. Whole-study results and caveats: Blood also contained most of the expanded thyroid clonotypes above 0.001 frequency.

The CDR3 runs to 16 residues. Germline-derived CDR1 and CDR2 are SGHRS and YFSETQ. V lost 0 bases to trimming and J lost 1 base, with 10 bases between them. Only newly diagnosed hyperthyroidism patients aged 18 to 65, with under 2 months' duration, were enrolled. Establishment of the diagnosis relied upon clinical symptoms, serum thyroxine, TRAb, thyroid ultrasound and orbital computed tomography. This clonotype was counted at least ten times. Its antigen remains unidentified. From RNA, the CDR3 regions of TCR beta chains were amplified and sequenced. A first-round RT-PCR used HTBI primers, followed by a second-round multiplex PCR. One entry per CDR3 protein results from TCRdb running MiXCR on the multiplex PCR reads. This table has 600,000 to 650,000 distinct CDR3 sequences, roughly 20% appearing once.

The V gene is TRBV5-1, the J gene TRBJ2-2; no reliable D call. Input material: peripheral blood. This clonotype originated in a young woman with stable Graves' hyperthyroidism. Some clones in this sample may be carry-over from other donors' samples. The chain's CDR3 is CASSLGSEWNTGELFF. For the CDR3, the DNA is TGCGCCAGCAGCTTGGGGTCGGAGTGGAACACCGGGGAGCTGTTTTTT.